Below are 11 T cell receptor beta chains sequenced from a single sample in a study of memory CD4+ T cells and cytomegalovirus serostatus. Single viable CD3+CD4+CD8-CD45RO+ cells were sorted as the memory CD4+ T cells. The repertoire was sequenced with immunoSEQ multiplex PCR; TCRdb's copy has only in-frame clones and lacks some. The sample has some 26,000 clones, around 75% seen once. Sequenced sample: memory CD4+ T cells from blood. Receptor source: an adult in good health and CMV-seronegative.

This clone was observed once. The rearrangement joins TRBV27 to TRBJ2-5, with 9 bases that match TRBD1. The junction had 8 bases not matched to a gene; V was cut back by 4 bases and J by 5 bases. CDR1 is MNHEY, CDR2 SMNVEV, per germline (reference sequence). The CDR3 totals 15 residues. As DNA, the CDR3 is TGTGCCAGCAGTTCCGGGACAGGGAGCGCGGAGACCCAGTACTTC. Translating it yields CASSSGTGSAETQYF.

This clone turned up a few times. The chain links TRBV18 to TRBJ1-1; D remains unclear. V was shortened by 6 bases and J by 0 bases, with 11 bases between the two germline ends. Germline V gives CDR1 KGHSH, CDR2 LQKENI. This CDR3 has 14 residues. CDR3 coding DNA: TGTGCCAGCTCGTCCAGTTATATGAACACTGAAGCTTTCTTT. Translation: CASSSSYMNTEAFF.

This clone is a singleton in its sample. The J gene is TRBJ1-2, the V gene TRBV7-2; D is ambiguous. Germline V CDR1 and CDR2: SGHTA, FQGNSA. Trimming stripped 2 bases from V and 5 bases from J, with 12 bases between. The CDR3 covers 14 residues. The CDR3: CASSLMGERYGYTF. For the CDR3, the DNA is TGTGCCAGCAGCTTAATGGGTGAGAGGTATGGCTACACCTTC.

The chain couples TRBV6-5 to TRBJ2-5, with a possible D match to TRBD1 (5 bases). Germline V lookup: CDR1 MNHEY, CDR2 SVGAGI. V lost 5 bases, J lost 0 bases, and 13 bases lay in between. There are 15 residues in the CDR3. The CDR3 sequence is CASSPDNWNQETQYF. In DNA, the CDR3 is TGTGCCAGCAGTCCGGACAATTGGAACCAAGAGACCCAGTACTTC.

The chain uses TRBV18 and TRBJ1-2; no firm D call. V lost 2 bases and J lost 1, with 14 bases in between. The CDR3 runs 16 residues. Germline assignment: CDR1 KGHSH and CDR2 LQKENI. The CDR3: CASSPTPGRFNYGYTF. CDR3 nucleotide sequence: TGTGCCAGCTCACCAACACCAGGACGGTTTAACTATGGCTACACCTTC. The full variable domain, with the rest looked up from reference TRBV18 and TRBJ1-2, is NAGVMQNPRHLVRRRGQEARLRCSPMKGHSHVYWYRQLPEEGLKFMVYLQKENIIDESGMPKERFSAEFPKEGPSILRIQQVVRGDSAAYFCASSPTPGRFNYGYTFGSGTRLTVV.

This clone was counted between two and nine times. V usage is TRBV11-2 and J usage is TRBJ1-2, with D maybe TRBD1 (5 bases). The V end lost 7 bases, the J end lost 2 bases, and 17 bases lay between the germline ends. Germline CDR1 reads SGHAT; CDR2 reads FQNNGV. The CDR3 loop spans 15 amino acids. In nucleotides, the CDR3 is TGTGCCAGCACCCCCTCCGGGACCGCCAACTATGGCTACACCTTC. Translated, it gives CASTPSGTANYGYTF.

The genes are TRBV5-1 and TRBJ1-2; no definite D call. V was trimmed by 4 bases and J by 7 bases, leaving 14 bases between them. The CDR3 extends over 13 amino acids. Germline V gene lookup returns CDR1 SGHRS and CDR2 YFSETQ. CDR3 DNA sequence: TGCGCCAGCAGCCGGGAGAGGGCCCGTGGCTACACCTTC. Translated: CASSRERARGYTF.

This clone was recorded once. CDR3 DNA: TGTGCCACCAGCAGAGATCGAGGGGCGCGAGGAGGCTACACCTTC. Translated: CATSRDRGARGGYTF. This rearrangement joins TRBV15 to TRBJ1-2; maybe TRBD1 (5 bases). Germline V gives CDR1 LNHNV, CDR2 YYDKDF (reference sequence). V was cut by 0 bases and J by 8 bases, with 16 bases left in between. This CDR3 has 15 amino acids.

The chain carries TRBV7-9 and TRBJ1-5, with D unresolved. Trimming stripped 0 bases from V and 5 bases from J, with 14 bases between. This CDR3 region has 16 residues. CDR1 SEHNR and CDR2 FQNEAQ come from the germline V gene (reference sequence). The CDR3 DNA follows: TGTGCCAGCAGCTTAGCTAGGGCCCGAAACGATCAGCCCCAGCATTTT. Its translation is CASSLARARNDQPQHF.

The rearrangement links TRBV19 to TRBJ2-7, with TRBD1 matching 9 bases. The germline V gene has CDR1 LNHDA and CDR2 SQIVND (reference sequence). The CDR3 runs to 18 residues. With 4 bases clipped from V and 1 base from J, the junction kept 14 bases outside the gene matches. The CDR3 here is CASSKPYYRGQASYEQYF. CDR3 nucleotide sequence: TGTGCCAGTAGTAAACCATACTACAGGGGGCAAGCATCCTACGAGCAGTACTTC.

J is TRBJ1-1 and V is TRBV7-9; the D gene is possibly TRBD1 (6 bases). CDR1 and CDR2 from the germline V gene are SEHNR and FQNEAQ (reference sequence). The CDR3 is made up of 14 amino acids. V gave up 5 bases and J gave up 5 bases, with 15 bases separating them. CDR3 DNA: TGTGCCAGCAGCGAACAGGGTGGCGCAACTGAAGCTTTCTTT. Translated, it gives CASSEQGGATEAFF.